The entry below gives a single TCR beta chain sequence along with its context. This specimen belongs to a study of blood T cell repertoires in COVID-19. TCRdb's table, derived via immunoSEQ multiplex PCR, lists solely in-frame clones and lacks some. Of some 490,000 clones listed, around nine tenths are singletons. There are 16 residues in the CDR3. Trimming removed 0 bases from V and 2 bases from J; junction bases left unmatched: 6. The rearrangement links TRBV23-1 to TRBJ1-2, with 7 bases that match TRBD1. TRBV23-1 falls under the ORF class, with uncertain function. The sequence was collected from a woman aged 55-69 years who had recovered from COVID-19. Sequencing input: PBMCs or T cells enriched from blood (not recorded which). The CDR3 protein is CASSQSGGQTNYGYTF. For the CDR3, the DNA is TGCGCCAGCAGTCAATCAGGGGGACAGACGAACTATGGCTACACCTTC.